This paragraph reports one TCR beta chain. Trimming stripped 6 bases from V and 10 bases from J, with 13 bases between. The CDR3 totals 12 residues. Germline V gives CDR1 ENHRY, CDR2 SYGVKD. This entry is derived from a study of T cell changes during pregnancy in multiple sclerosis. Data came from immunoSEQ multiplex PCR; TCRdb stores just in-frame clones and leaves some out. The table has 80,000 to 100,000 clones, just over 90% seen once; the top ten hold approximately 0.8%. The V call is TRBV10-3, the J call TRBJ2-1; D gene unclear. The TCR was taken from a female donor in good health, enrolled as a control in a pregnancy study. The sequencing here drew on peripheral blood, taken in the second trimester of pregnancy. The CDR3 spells CAISDPGLEQFF. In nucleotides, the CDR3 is TGTGCCATCAGCGACCCTGGGCTGGAGCAGTTCTTC.